The 22 T cell receptor beta chains listed next were all sequenced from one sample in a study of blood T cell repertoires in COVID-19. The assay was immunoSEQ multiplex PCR, and TCRdb's table has in-frame clones only and misses some. The data contain a few hundred thousand clones, about nine tenths of them singletons. Sequenced material: PBMCs or T cells enriched from blood (not recorded which). The source of these receptors is a woman aged 60-70 years who had recovered from COVID-19.

The J gene is TRBJ2-5, the V gene TRBV12-5; 10 positions agree with TRBD2. V lost 5 bases, J lost 5 bases, and 11 bases stayed unmatched. This CDR3 is 16 amino acids long. Germline V gene data show CDR1 as LGHNT and CDR2 as FRNRAP. CDR3 in amino acids: CASGPGTSAGGETQYF. CDR3 DNA sequence: TGTGCTAGTGGTCCCGGGACTAGCGCAGGAGGGGAGACCCAGTACTTC.

This chain joins TRBV6-2 or TRBV6-3 and TRBJ1-4, with D possibly TRBD1 on 6 matching bases. The CDR3 totals 15 residues. Germline V gene lookup returns CDR1 MNHEY and CDR2 SVGEGT. Trimming cost V 2 bases and J 5 bases, with 12 bases left between them. The CDR3 here is CASSYADRKNEKLFF. CDR3 nucleotides: TGTGCCAGCAGTTACGCCGACAGGAAAAATGAAAAACTGTTTTTT.

J is TRBJ2-5 and V is TRBV6-1, with D possibly being TRBD2 (5 bases). CDR3 length: 16 residues. Germline assignment: CDR1 MNHNS and CDR2 SASEGT. V lost 4 bases and J 7 bases, leaving 22 bases between the germline ends. This chain's CDR3 is CASSALGWAPEGTQYF. CDR3 nucleotides: TGTGCCAGCAGTGCCCTAGGGTGGGCCCCCGAGGGGACCCAGTACTTC.

The V and J genes are TRBV7-2 and TRBJ2-3, with D possibly being TRBD2 (5 bases). Looked up from germline, CDR1 is SGHTA and CDR2 is FQGNSA. The CDR3 covers 14 residues. Trimming pared 3 bases from V and 7 bases from J, leaving 14 bases between. In nucleotides, the CDR3 is TGTGCCAGCAGCTTGACAAGCGGCCCCTATACGCAGTATTTT. Translation gives CASSLTSGPYTQYF.

The chain joins TRBV18 to TRBJ2-7; TRBD1 aligns across 7 bases. Germline V gene lookup returns CDR1 KGHSH and CDR2 LQKENI. Germline trimming cut 3 bases from V and 6 bases from J; bases unmatched to any gene: 11. The CDR3 has 15 residues. The CDR3 region has the DNA TGTGCCAGCTCACCGCTGCGACAGGGCTTGGGCGAGCAGTACGTC. Amino acid sequence: CASSPLRQGLGEQYV.

The chain combines TRBV12-3 or TRBV12-4 with TRBJ2-7; the match to TRBD1 covers 8 bases. The CDR3 spans 11 residues. Losses at the gene ends were 3 bases for V and 12 bases for J; bases not matched to a gene: 4. The CDR3 sequence is CASSLRTGMYF. CDR3 sequence (DNA): TGTGCCAGCAGTTTGAGGACAGGGATGTACTTC.

V gene TRBV4-1 combines with J gene TRBJ2-7; 11 bases are a match to TRBD2. The CDR3 extends over 14 amino acids. Germline trimming cut 5 bases from V and 3 bases from J; bases unmatched to any gene: 3. CDR1 and CDR2 from the germline V gene are MGHRA and YSYEKL. The CDR3 nucleotides are TGCGCCAGCAGCTCAGGACTAGCGGGCTACGAGCAGTACTTC. Translating it yields CASSSGLAGYEQYF.

This clone appeared once. The sample carries other DNA sequences with the same CDR3. The V and J genes are TRBV2 and TRBJ2-1; D may be TRBD1 (6 bases). V was shortened by 4 bases and J by 0 bases, with 7 bases between the two germline ends. The CDR3 covers 14 residues. Germline CDR1 is SNHLY and CDR2 is FYNNEI. The CDR3 coding sequence is TGTGCCAGCAGTGGAGGGGGCTCCTACAATGAGCAGTTCTTC. Translated, it gives CASSGGGSYNEQFF.

The chain employs TRBV5-1 and TRBJ2-2, with D uncertain. The CDR3 consists of 12 residues. The germline gives CDR1 SGHRS, CDR2 YFSETQ. Trimming removed 3 bases from V and 3 bases from J, with 3 bases in between. CDR3 amino acids: CASSSYTGELFF. The CDR3 bases are TGCGCCAGCAGCTCATACACCGGGGAGCTGTTTTTT.

V is TRBV5-1 and J is TRBJ2-7, with D maybe TRBD1 (6 bases). Trimming removed 1 base at V and 5 bases at J, with 10 bases between. This CDR3 is built from 13 residues. Germline values: CDR1 SGHRS, CDR2 YFSETQ. CDR3 sequence (DNA): TGCGCCAGCAGCTTGACAGGGCTAGACGAGCAGTACTTC. It yields the protein CASSLTGLDEQYF.

V usage is TRBV18 and J usage is TRBJ2-7, with TRBD1 as a possible D gene (5 bases). Trimming shortened V by 2 bases and J by 3 bases, and 14 bases separated the two germline ends. This CDR3 has 15 residues. CDR1 and CDR2 from the germline V gene are KGHSH and LQKENI. The CDR3 DNA reads as TGTGCCAGCTCACCAGGGCAGGGTAGTTTCTACGAGCAGTACGTC. Translating it yields CASSPGQGSFYEQYV.

The chain recombines TRBV27 with TRBJ1-2; 12 bases match TRBD1. Trimming at V came to 6 bases and at J to 7 bases, leaving 6 bases not matched to a gene. The CDR3 runs to 14 residues. Germline CDR1 MNHEY, CDR2 SMNVEV (reference sequence). The CDR3 sequence: CASRSRDRGPGYTF. DNA of the CDR3: TGTGCCAGCAGATCCCGGGACAGGGGGCCTGGCTACACCTTC.

V usage is TRBV2 and J usage is TRBJ1-2; 8 bases map to TRBD1. CDR3 length: 13 amino acids. Germline trimming cut 5 bases from V and 8 bases from J; bases unmatched to any gene: 7. From germline, CDR1 is SNHLY and CDR2 FYNNEI. Here the CDR3 reads CASSLTGEGGYTF. The CDR3 nucleotides are TGTGCCAGCAGTCTGACAGGGGAAGGGGGCTACACCTTC.

The chain is built from TRBV12-5 and TRBJ1-5; perhaps TRBD1 as D (5 bases). CDR3 length: 16 residues. Germline CDR1 reads LGHNT; CDR2 reads FRNRAP. Trimming pared 2 bases from V and 5 bases from J, leaving 16 bases between. CDR3 sequence reads: CASGLKKGKGDQPQHF. CDR3 nucleotides: TGTGCTAGTGGTTTGAAGAAAGGTAAAGGGGATCAGCCCCAGCATTTT.

The CDR3 is CASSTDRSSYNSPLHF. In DNA form, the CDR3 reads TGTGCCAGCTCAACGGACAGGAGCTCCTATAATTCACCCCTCCACTTT. This chain links TRBV18 with TRBJ1-6; 7 bases are a match to TRBD1. The CDR3 runs to 16 residues. The V segment lost 5 bases and the J segment 0 bases; nucleotides outside the gene matches: 4. Germline loops: CDR1 KGHSH, CDR2 LQKENI.

The rearrangement links TRBV5-1 to TRBJ2-3, with D perhaps TRBD1 (6 bases). Per germline, CDR1 SGHRS and CDR2 YFSETQ. Trimming cost V 8 bases and J 2 bases, with 15 bases left between them. The CDR3 runs to 14 residues. In nucleotides, the CDR3 is TGCGCCAGTCGGGACACCTCGTTCACAGATACGCAGTATTTT. The encoded protein is CASRDTSFTDTQYF.

This sequence joins TRBV13 and TRBJ1-3; D ambiguous. V was cut by 1 base and J by 4 bases, with 14 bases left in between. Germline V gene data show CDR1 as PRHDT and CDR2 as FYEKMQ (reference sequence). The CDR3 runs 16 residues. CDR3 loop: CASSLASGSGGNTIYF. CDR3 nucleotide sequence: TGTGCCAGCAGCTTAGCGTCCGGGAGCGGCGGAAACACCATATATTTT. Using reference TRBV13 and TRBJ1-3 for the parts outside the CDR3, the full variable domain is AAGVIQSPRHLIKEKRETATLKCYPIPRHDTVYWYQQGPGQDPQFLISFYEKMQSDKGSIPDRFSAQQFSDYHSELNMSSLELGDSALYFCASSLASGSGGNTIYFGEGSWLTVV.

This clone was recorded a few times. Additional DNA sequences in this sample encode the identical CDR3. J is TRBJ1-1 and V is TRBV9; no reliable D call. CDR3 length equals 13 residues. V gave up 4 bases and J gave up 1 base, with 8 bases separating them. CDR1 and CDR2 (germline): SGDLS, YYNGEE. The CDR3 spells CASSRGRNTEAFF. As DNA, the CDR3 is TGTGCCAGCAGCCGAGGCAGGAACACTGAAGCTTTCTTT.

The chain combines TRBV3-1 (or the pseudogene TRBV3-2) with TRBJ2-2, with D possibly being TRBD2 (5 bases). The germline CDR1 and CDR2 sequences are LGHDT and YNNKEL (reference sequence). The CDR3 consists of 14 residues. V was trimmed by 1 base and J by 4 bases, leaving 7 bases between them. The CDR3: CASSQGERTGELFF. The CDR3 region has the DNA TGTGCCAGCAGCCAAGGGGAGCGCACCGGGGAGCTGTTTTTT.

This chain connects TRBV5-1 to TRBJ1-2; D possibly corresponds to TRBD1 (5 bases). In germline, CDR1 is SGHRS, CDR2 YFSETQ. This CDR3 is 14 amino acids long. With 5 bases removed from V and 0 bases from J, the gap between germline ends came to 11 bases. This CDR3 is CASRPTAANYGYTF. CDR3 nucleotides: TGCGCCAGCAGACCGACAGCAGCTAACTATGGCTACACCTTC.

The chain combines TRBV5-1 with TRBJ1-3; tentatively, D is TRBD1 (6 bases). Germline CDR1 and CDR2: SGHRS and YFSETQ. V shed 3 bases and J shed 7 bases, with 17 bases lying between them. The CDR3 runs 15 residues. For the CDR3, the DNA is TGCGCCAGCAGCTGGCTGGGACAAAGGGAGAACACCATATATTTT. Encoded protein: CASSWLGQRENTIYF. Together with reference TRBV5-1 and TRBJ1-3, the CDR3 gives the full variable domain: KAGVTQTPRYLIKTRGQQVTLSCSPISGHRSVSWYQQTPGQGLQFLFEYFSETQRNKGNFPGRFSGRQFSNSRSEMNVSTLELGDSALYLCASSWLGQRENTIYFGEGSWLTVV.

This clone was recorded only once. The chain couples TRBV7-2 to TRBJ2-1; 8 bases agree with TRBD1. The CDR3 totals 16 residues. The germline gives CDR1 SGHTA, CDR2 FQGNSA. Trimming cost V 2 bases and J 4 bases; bases outside gene matches: 7. As DNA, the CDR3 is TGTGCCAGCAGCTTAATGGGGCAGGGGGCTTACAATGAGCAGTTCTTC. Its translation: CASSLMGQGAYNEQFF.